The rows below give T cell receptor beta chains drawn from one sample of a study of beta chain features in type 1 diabetes. Libraries were prepared by immunoSEQ multiplex PCR; TCRdb keeps only in-frame clonotypes and omits some of them. The sample includes a few hundred thousand clones, around 26% of them seen just once. The source material was central memory CD4+ T cells from blood. Every receptor here comes from a man under 40 in good health. The CDR3 runs from the conserved cysteine through the conserved F or W. A D gene is named only where the DNA matches it firmly. Expanded clones get a size class; other rows say once, few or many, or leave the size out.

J gene: TRBJ2-1; D gene: .; clone size: .; V gene: TRBV7-9; CDR3 DNA: TGTGCCAGCAGTTCGTTTGTCAATGAGCAGTTCTTC; CDR3 protein: CASSSFVNEQFF
J gene: TRBJ2-7; D gene: .; clone size: .; V gene: TRBV7-2; CDR3 DNA: TGTGCCAGCAGCTTCTTCCTAAACGAGCAGTACTTC; CDR3 protein: CASSFFLNEQYF
J gene: TRBJ2-3; D gene: .; clone size: .; V gene: TRBV30; CDR3 DNA: TGTGCCTGGAGTGAGGGGGGCTCCGGGTATTTT; CDR3 protein: CAWSEGGSGYF
J gene: TRBJ1-1; D gene: .; clone size: many; V gene: TRBV7-9; CDR3 DNA: TGTGCCATAGCCGATAGGGACACTGAAGCTTTCTTT; CDR3 protein: CAIADRDTEAFF
J gene: TRBJ1-5; D gene: .; clone size: few; V gene: TRBV6-1; CDR3 DNA: TGTGCCAGCAGCCTGAGAGGGGAACAGCCCCAGCATTTT; CDR3 protein: CASSLRGEQPQHF
J gene: TRBJ2-1; D gene: .; clone size: few; V gene: TRBV6-1; CDR3 DNA: TGTGCCAGCAGTGAAGAAGGGGACTTAAAGACCGATGAGCAGTTCTTC; CDR3 protein: CASSEEGDLKTDEQFF
J gene: TRBJ2-1; D gene: .; clone size: .; V gene: TRBV4-1; CDR3 DNA: TGCGCCAGCAGCCACCTGGACGGGAATGAGCAGTTCTTC; CDR3 protein: CASSHLDGNEQFF
J gene: TRBJ2-2; D gene: TRBD1; clone size: few; V gene: TRBV23-1; CDR3 DNA: TGCGCCAGCAGTCCAACCGCCGGGACAGGGAACACCGGGGAGCTGTTTTTT; CDR3 protein: CASSPTAGTGNTGELFF
J gene: TRBJ2-7; D gene: .; clone size: .; V gene: TRBV28; CDR3 DNA: TGTGCCAGCAGATACGAGTACGAGCAGTACTTC; CDR3 protein: CASRYEYEQYF
J gene: TRBJ2-1; D gene: TRBD1; clone size: many; V gene: TRBV7-9; CDR3 DNA: TGTGCCAGCAGCCCTCGACAGGGAAGGAGTTTGGGACCTTCCAATGAGCAGTTCTTC; CDR3 protein: CASSPRQGRSLGPSNEQFF
J gene: TRBJ2-2; D gene: .; clone size: few; V gene: TRBV7-2; CDR3 DNA: TGTGCCAGCAGCACCCACACGGACACCGGGGAGCTGTTTTTT; CDR3 protein: CASSTHTDTGELFF
J gene: TRBJ2-1; D gene: .; clone size: few; V gene: TRBV7-9; CDR3 DNA: TGTGCCAGCAGCCGGGGGTTGGCCCAGTTCTTC; CDR3 protein: CASSRGLAQFF
J gene: TRBJ2-6; D gene: TRBD2; clone size: .; V gene: TRBV18; CDR3 DNA: TGTGCCAGCTCACCGGGACTAGCTGGGGCCAACGTCCTGACTTTC; CDR3 protein: CASSPGLAGANVLTF
J gene: TRBJ2-5; D gene: .; clone size: .; V gene: TRBV10-3; CDR3 DNA: TGTGCCCTTAGTACAGGGTCTTTAGAGACCCAGTACTTC; CDR3 protein: CALSTGSLETQYF
J gene: TRBJ2-1; D gene: TRBD1; clone size: .; V gene: TRBV9; CDR3 DNA: TGTGCCAGCAGCGCCGGACAGGGGGAAAGCAAAGTGTACAATGAGCAGTTCTTC; CDR3 protein: CASSAGQGESKVYNEQFF
J gene: TRBJ2-6; D gene: .; clone size: few; V gene: TRBV11-2; CDR3 DNA: TGTGCCAGCAGCTTAATCTCTGGGGCCAACGTCCTGACTTTC; CDR3 protein: CASSLISGANVLTF
J gene: TRBJ2-7; D gene: .; clone size: .; V gene: TRBV5-1; CDR3 DNA: TGCGCCAGCAGCCGAGGCCCCGACAATCTCCTCGAGCAGTACTTC; CDR3 protein: CASSRGPDNLLEQYF
J gene: TRBJ2-2; D gene: TRBD2; clone size: .; V gene: TRBV5-1; CDR3 DNA: TGCGCCAGCAGCACTACTAGCGGGATCGCGAACACCGGGGAGCTGTTTTTT; CDR3 protein: CASSTTSGIANTGELFF
J gene: TRBJ2-5; D gene: .; clone size: .; V gene: TRBV29-1; CDR3 DNA: TGCAGCGTGTCGTGGGGGGTGCAAGAGACCCAGTACTTC; CDR3 protein: CSVSWGVQETQYF
J gene: TRBJ2-5; D gene: TRBD2; clone size: few; V gene: TRBV7-9; CDR3 DNA: TGTGCCAGCAGCTCGGGACTAGCGGGAGTGGAGACCCAGTACTTC; CDR3 protein: CASSSGLAGVETQYF
J gene: TRBJ2-1; D gene: .; clone size: .; V gene: TRBV12-5; CDR3 DNA: TGTGCTAGTGGTCAGGGCTATGAGCAGTTCTTC; CDR3 protein: CASGQGYEQFF
J gene: TRBJ2-2; D gene: TRBD2; clone size: .; V gene: TRBV30; CDR3 DNA: TGTGCCTGGAGTGTGAGAGGACTAGCGGGACCCGGGGAGCTGTTTTTT; CDR3 protein: CAWSVRGLAGPGELFF
J gene: TRBJ2-1; D gene: .; clone size: once; V gene: TRBV7-6; CDR3 DNA: TGTGCCAGCAGCTTAGATGGCAGATACAATGAGCAGTTCTTC; CDR3 protein: CASSLDGRYNEQFF
J gene: TRBJ2-7; D gene: .; clone size: .; V gene: TRBV28; CDR3 DNA: TGTGCCAGCAGTTTCCGCCTCTCCACATTAACCTACGAGCAGTACTTC; CDR3 protein: CASSFRLSTLTYEQYF
J gene: TRBJ2-7; D gene: TRBD1; clone size: .; V gene: TRBV5-4; CDR3 DNA: TGTGCCAGCAGCTTCGGGACAGGGAACGAGGTTTCCTACGAGCAGTACTTC; CDR3 protein: CASSFGTGNEVSYEQYF
J gene: TRBJ2-7; D gene: TRBD1; clone size: .; V gene: TRBV23-1; CDR3 DNA: TGCGCCAGCAGTCATTCGGACAGGGATCAATCCTACGAGCAGTACTTC; CDR3 protein: CASSHSDRDQSYEQYF
J gene: TRBJ2-7; D gene: .; clone size: .; V gene: TRBV11-2; CDR3 DNA: TGTGCCAGCAGCTTAGCTAGCCCCGGTGTCCACGAGCAGTACTTC; CDR3 protein: CASSLASPGVHEQYF
J gene: TRBJ2-1; D gene: TRBD2; clone size: .; V gene: TRBV25-1; CDR3 DNA: TGTGCCAGCAGTCTTGGGACTAGCGGGGACTACAATGAGCAGTTCTTC; CDR3 protein: CASSLGTSGDYNEQFF
J gene: TRBJ2-5; D gene: TRBD2; clone size: many; V gene: TRBV4-1; CDR3 DNA: TGCGCCAGCAAGTTAGCGGGGAGTCGGCAAGAGACCCAGTACTTC; CDR3 protein: CASKLAGSRQETQYF
J gene: TRBJ2-3; D gene: TRBD2; clone size: few; V gene: TRBV11-2; CDR3 DNA: TGTGCCAGCAGCTTATCGAGCGGGAGGGTGAGAGATACGCAGTATTTT; CDR3 protein: CASSLSSGRVRDTQYF
J gene: TRBJ2-5; D gene: .; clone size: .; V gene: TRBV30; CDR3 DNA: TGTGCCTGGACTGAGGGACATCGGATCCAAGAGACCCAGTACTTC; CDR3 protein: CAWTEGHRIQETQYF
J gene: TRBJ2-1; D gene: TRBD1; clone size: .; V gene: TRBV5-1; CDR3 DNA: TGCGCCAGCAGATCCGGGACAGGCGACAATGAGCAGTTCTTC; CDR3 protein: CASRSGTGDNEQFF